This T cell receptor (beta chain) comes out of a study of cytomegalovirus exposure and HLA in healthy donors. Looking at the study overall: Early released data had about 85 million unique TCRs, all coming from HLA-typed donors. Study results and limitations: Evidence from a later analysis indicated that most CMV-associated TCR beta chains looked HLA-restricted. Roughly even sequencing depth across donors was the assumption behind the presence/absence analyses.

The V gene's germline CDR1 is MNHEY and CDR2 SMNVEV (reference sequence). CDR3 size: 14 residues. The PCR ran on 60 Vbeta and 13 Jbeta primers. Profiling relied on immunoSEQ multiplex PCR, and the TCRdb table lists in-frame clones only, not all of them. The repertoire holds around 130,000 clones, with approximately 78% as singletons. On this clone: Antigen unknown.

The sample consisted of PBMCs. This sequence originates from a middle-aged man in good health and CMV-seronegative. This chain uses TRBV27 with TRBJ2-5; tentative D call: TRBD1 (5 bases). The J call is doubtful: the DNA matches TRBJ2-7 better. The CDR3 DNA follows: TGTGCCAGCAGTTCCAGACAGAACTCCTACGAGCAGTACTTC. Amino acid sequence: CASSSRQNSYEQYF.